This is a list of T cell receptor beta chains from one sample in a study of T cells in Graves' hyperthyroidism and ophthalmopathy. One entry per CDR3 protein results from TCRdb running MiXCR on the multiplex PCR reads. Among around 450,000 distinct CDR3 sequences, more than 15% were seen once, and the ten largest hold roughly 15%. The specimen sequenced was blood. These receptors came from a young woman with Graves' hyperthyroidism. Each CDR3 is given with its conserved first and last residue. Fields, in order: CDR3 length, J gene, V gene, D gene, clone size, CDR3 protein, CDR3 DNA. The D gene is left open where the match is weak. A clone size is listed for some rows: how often the clone was seen (once, few, many), or a class if it is expanded.

16,TRBJ2-6,TRBV2,-,-,CASSLRVFSGANVLTF,TGTGCCAGCAGCTTAAGGGTGTTCTCTGGGGCCAACGTCCTGACTTTC
18,TRBJ2-1,TRBV11-3,TRBD2,many,CASSLETVLAGKNNEQFF,TGTGCCAGCAGCCTCGAAACTGTGCTAGCGGGGAAAAACAATGAGCAGTTCTTC
14,TRBJ2-5,TRBV12-3/TRBV12-4,TRBD1,-,CASSLGTGLETQYF,TGTGCCAGCAGTTTGGGGACAGGGTTGGAGACCCAGTACTTC
18,TRBJ2-1,TRBV10-3,TRBD1,few,CAISETPPGQGAINEQFF,TGTGCCATCAGTGAGACTCCCCCGGGACAGGGGGCGATCAATGAGCAGTTCTTC
15,TRBJ1-4,TRBV9,-,few,CASSVGTGSNEKLFF,TGTGCCAGCAGCGTGGGTACAGGGAGTAATGAAAAACTGTTTTTT
16,TRBJ2-7,TRBV6-1,TRBD1,many,CASSEATGTGSYEQYF,TGTGCCAGCAGTGAGGCCACCGGGACAGGCTCCTACGAGCAGTACTTC
16,TRBJ2-7,TRBV7-9,TRBD2,-,CASSDLLGLAAYEQYF,TGTGCCAGCAGCGACCTCCTCGGACTAGCGGCCTACGAGCAGTACTTC
15,TRBJ2-1,TRBV11-3,-,few,CASSWGVGTYNEQFF,TGTGCCAGCAGCTGGGGGGTGGGGACCTACAATGAGCAGTTCTTC
13,TRBJ1-4,TRBV4-1,-,-,CASSQVANEKLFF,TGCGCCAGCAGCCAAGTAGCTAATGAAAAACTGTTTTTT
18,TRBJ1-3,TRBV7-8,-,few,CASSLAGGGRSSGNTIYF,TGTGCCAGCAGCTTAGCGGGGGGGGGTCGGAGCTCTGGAAACACCATATATTTT
16,TRBJ2-7,TRBV7-3,TRBD1,many,CASSGYRGPLTYEQYF,TGTGCCAGCAGCGGCTACAGGGGGCCCCTCACCTACGAGCAGTACTTC
14,TRBJ1-2,TRBV25-1,-,-,CASTGPGHFYGYTF,TGTGCCAGCACCGGCCCTGGACACTTCTATGGCTACACCTTC
13,TRBJ1-1,TRBV9,TRBD1,few,CASSPMTGPETFF,TGTGCCAGCAGCCCGATGACAGGGCCTGAGACTTTCTTT
15,TRBJ1-3,TRBV5-8,-,-,CASRHWLASGNTIYF,TGTGCCAGCAGACACTGGCTGGCCTCTGGAAACACCATATATTTT
14,TRBJ1-6,TRBV12-3/TRBV12-4,-,few,CASSNANRNSPLHF,TGTGCCAGCAGCAACGCGAACCGGAATTCACCCCTCCACTTT
15,TRBJ2-3,TRBV10-2,-,once,CASSPRGSSTDTQYF,TGCGCCAGCAGTCCTAGGGGCTCCAGCACAGATACGCAGTATTTT
12,TRBJ1-1,TRBV7-9,-,-,CASSLGGAGTFF,TGTGCCAGCAGCTTAGGGGGCGCGGGAACTTTCTTT
15,TRBJ1-2,TRBV19,-,few,CASSIGAVGQSGYTF,TGTGCCAGTAGTATAGGGGCAGTTGGACAGTCTGGCTACACCTTC
13,TRBJ1-3,TRBV27,-,many,CASSDGAGNTIYF,TGTGCCAGTTCGGACGGCGCAGGAAACACCATATATTTT
14,TRBJ2-5,TRBV12-3/TRBV12-4,-,-,CASTMARPQETQYF,TGTGCCAGCACCATGGCGAGACCACAAGAGACCCAGTACTTC
15,TRBJ2-1,TRBV27,-,many,CASSSPGQGHNEQFF,TGTGCCAGCAGTTCCCCGGGACAAGGGCACAATGAGCAGTTCTTC
15,TRBJ1-2,TRBV7-8,-,many,CASSLVSGAVYGYTF,TGTGCCAGCAGCTTAGTCTCCGGGGCGGTCTATGGCTACACCTTC
13,TRBJ1-5,TRBV6-2/TRBV6-3,-,many,CASGYLRVQPQHF,TGTGCCAGCGGATACCTACGGGTCCAGCCCCAGCATTTT
16,TRBJ2-1,TRBV5-1,TRBD2,many,CASSLAGGGLYNEQFF,TGCGCCAGCAGCTTGGCGGGCGGGGGGCTGTACAATGAGCAGTTCTTC
13,TRBJ2-5,TRBV10-3,TRBD2,-,CATERGDQETQYF,TGTGCCACCGAGCGGGGGGACCAAGAGACCCAGTACTTC
15,TRBJ2-1,TRBV20-1,TRBD2,-,CSASKGTTDYNEQFF,TGCAGTGCTAGCAAGGGGACTACCGATTACAATGAGCAGTTCTTC
16,TRBJ1-1,TRBV12-5,-,-,CASGLERRGWYTEAFF,TGTGCTAGTGGTTTGGAGCGGAGGGGCTGGTACACTGAAGCTTTCTTT
12,TRBJ1-1,TRBV29-1,-,many,CSVDAGVTEAFF,TGCAGCGTTGACGCAGGGGTGACTGAAGCTTTCTTT
14,TRBJ1-5,TRBV2,TRBD1,few,CASRADRGNQPQHF,TGTGCCAGCAGAGCCGACAGGGGCAATCAGCCCCAGCATTTT
15,TRBJ1-5,TRBV5-8,-,-,CASSLRRGGHQPQHF,TGTGCCAGCAGCTTGCGCAGGGGCGGTCATCAGCCCCAGCATTTT
15,TRBJ2-1,TRBV28,-,few,CASSSITQSRNEQFF,TGTGCCAGCAGTTCAATCACCCAGAGCCGGAATGAGCAGTTCTTC
16,TRBJ2-7,TRBV20-1,-,many,CSARDSRDTYPYEQYF,TGCAGTGCTAGAGATAGCCGGGACACCTACCCCTACGAGCAGTACTTC
16,TRBJ1-1,TRBV29-1,TRBD1,few,CSVDKASGGGITEAFF,TGCAGCGTTGATAAAGCTTCAGGGGGTGGGATCACTGAAGCTTTCTTT
18,TRBJ2-6,TRBV6-1,TRBD1,few,CASSPRTGDSSGANVLTF,TGTGCCAGCAGTCCGAGGACAGGGGATAGCTCTGGGGCCAACGTCCTGACTTTC
17,TRBJ2-3,TRBV10-3,TRBD2,few,CAISESDSGGAKDTQYF,TGTGCCATCAGTGAGTCGGATAGCGGGGGGGCCAAAGATACGCAGTATTTT
14,TRBJ1-4,TRBV20-1,-,few,CSASSRSTNEKLFF,TGCAGTGCTAGTTCCAGATCAACTAATGAAAAACTGTTTTTT
16,TRBJ2-3,TRBV4-1,TRBD2,many,CASSFRLAAYTDTQYF,TGCGCCAGCAGCTTCAGACTAGCGGCATACACAGATACGCAGTATTTT
12,TRBJ2-2,TRBV10-3,-,-,CAISEWSGELFF,TGTGCCATCAGTGAGTGGTCCGGGGAGCTGTTTTTT
16,TRBJ2-2,TRBV27,-,-,CASSLSWTLGTGELFF,TGTGCCAGCAGTTTATCTTGGACCCTAGGCACCGGGGAGCTGTTTTTT
13,TRBJ2-5,TRBV6-2/TRBV6-3,-,few,CASTRGLQETQYF,TGTGCCAGCACTCGCGGACTACAAGAGACCCAGTACTTC
17,TRBJ2-3,TRBV24-1,TRBD1,many,CATSDPRTGYDTDTQYF,TGTGCCACCAGTGACCCGCGGACAGGGTACGACACAGATACGCAGTATTTT
14,TRBJ2-2,TRBV24-1,-,-,CATSGVTNTGELFF,TGTGCCACCAGTGGTGTTACGAACACCGGGGAGCTGTTTTTT
14,TRBJ2-7,TRBV20-1,TRBD2,few,CSAPVGLAVDGQYF,TGCAGTGCTCCCGTGGGACTAGCGGTTGACGGGCAGTACTTC
15,TRBJ1-6,TRBV6-2/TRBV6-3,-,-,CASAKDGYYNSPLHF,TGTGCCAGCGCCAAAGACGGTTACTATAATTCACCCCTCCACTTT
16,TRBJ1-6,TRBV10-3,-,many,CAISESPGRANSPLHF,TGTGCCATCAGTGAGTCTCCGGGACGGGCTAATTCACCCCTCCACTTT
14,TRBJ2-2,TRBV2,TRBD2,many,CASSASGVTGELFF,TGTGCCAGCAGTGCTAGCGGGGTCACCGGGGAGCTGTTTTTT
15,TRBJ2-7,TRBV3-1,-,many,CASSPVRDMDYEQYF,TGTGCCAGCAGCCCGGTCCGGGACATGGACTACGAGCAGTACTTC
13,TRBJ1-6,TRBV20-1,-,-,CSATSTVNSPLHF,TGCAGTGCTACCTCGACCGTAAATTCACCCCTCCACTTT
14,TRBJ1-2,TRBV4-3,TRBD1,-,CASSQGLQGNGYTF,TGCGCCAGCAGCCAAGGATTACAGGGGAATGGCTACACCTTC
16,TRBJ2-1,TRBV5-8,TRBD1,many,CASSLISTGVGDEQFF,TGTGCCAGCAGCTTGATTTCTACAGGGGTTGGGGATGAGCAGTTCTTC
14,TRBJ2-2,TRBV12-3/TRBV12-4,TRBD1,few,CASSPQGAAGELFF,TGTGCCAGCAGTCCACAGGGGGCCGCCGGGGAGCTGTTTTTT
15,TRBJ1-2,TRBV4-3,-,-,CASSQVSGRGAGYTF,TGCGCCAGCAGCCAAGTATCCGGCAGGGGTGCTGGCTACACCTTC
15,TRBJ2-5,TRBV4-1,TRBD2,-,CASSQVTSGGETQYF,TGCGCCAGCAGCCAAGTTACTAGCGGGGGAGAGACCCAGTACTTC